Listed below are T cell receptor beta chains from one sample, sequenced in a study of blood T cell repertoires in COVID-19. The table came from immunoSEQ multiplex PCR; TCRdb's copy has only in-frame clones and leaves some out. The sample has fewer than 85,000 clones; approximately 83% are singletons. Sequencing was carried out using peripheral blood. The origin of the receptors is a man younger than 45 with COVID-19, enrolled during active disease. The CDR3 runs from the conserved cysteine through the conserved F or W. The D gene is left open where the match is weak. Not every row has a clone size; where given, it reads once, few, many or a size class.

-,TRBV6-2/TRBV6-3,16,TRBJ2-2,TRBD2,CASSYGLAGATGELFF,TGTGCCAGCAGTTACGGACTAGCGGGAGCCACCGGGGAGCTGTTTTTT
-,TRBV11-2,15,TRBJ1-3,-,CASSLEADSGNTIYF,TGTGCCAGCAGCTTAGAGGCGGACTCTGGAAACACCATATATTTT
-,TRBV10-2,15,TRBJ1-1,-,CASRGRRVGNTEAFF,TGCGCCAGCAGGGGCCGGCGGGTCGGGAACACTGAAGCTTTCTTT
-,TRBV5-1,13,TRBJ2-1,TRBD2,CASSWTTSQEQFF,TGCGCCAGCAGCTGGACGACTAGCCAAGAGCAGTTCTTC
-,TRBV29-1,12,TRBJ2-5,-,CSALTGQETQYF,TGCAGCGCCCTGACTGGGCAAGAGACCCAGTACTTC
-,TRBV20-1,11,TRBJ1-2,-,CSASSVWGYTF,TGCAGTGCTTCCAGCGTTTGGGGCTACACCTTC
-,TRBV29-1,11,TRBJ2-7,-,CSAGTFYEQYF,TGCAGCGCCGGGACATTCTACGAGCAGTACTTC
once,TRBV6-1,16,TRBJ2-3,TRBD2,CASSGGTSASTDTQYF,TGTGCCAGCAGTGGAGGGACTAGCGCCAGCACAGATACGCAGTATTTT
-,TRBV18,14,TRBJ2-7,TRBD1,CASSPGQGFHEQYF,TGTGCCAGCTCACCGGGACAGGGATTCCACGAGCAGTACTTC
-,TRBV11-2,15,TRBJ2-5,-,CASSGGGVSTETQYF,TGTGCCAGCAGCGGGGGGGGCGTTTCGACGGAGACCCAGTACTTC
few,TRBV11-3,14,TRBJ1-1,-,CASSPGRRSTEAFF,TGTGCCAGCAGCCCTGGACGGAGGAGCACTGAAGCTTTCTTT
-,TRBV5-5,14,TRBJ1-5,TRBD1,CASSVGTGVQPQHF,TGTGCCAGCAGCGTCGGGACAGGGGTTCAGCCCCAGCATTTT
-,TRBV28,14,TRBJ1-2,TRBD1,CASSGGDRGYGYTF,TGTGCCAGCAGTGGGGGGGACAGGGGCTATGGCTACACCTTC
-,TRBV30,13,TRBJ2-7,TRBD2,CAWRPGLAGGPYF,TGTGCCTGGAGGCCGGGACTAGCGGGAGGGCCGTACTTC
-,TRBV27,16,TRBJ1-2,-,CASSLSLEVALYGYTF,TGTGCCAGCAGTTTATCCCTCGAGGTGGCCCTCTATGGCTACACCTTC
-,TRBV19,15,TRBJ1-5,TRBD1,CASSTRTGGDQPQHF,TGTGCCAGTAGTACCCGGACAGGGGGGGATCAGCCCCAGCATTTT
-,TRBV28,11,TRBJ2-7,-,CASSSGYEQYF,TGTGCCAGCAGTAGCGGCTACGAGCAGTACTTC
-,TRBV29-1,15,TRBJ1-5,-,CSVQSVDSPNQPQHF,TGCAGCGTTCAAAGCGTCGACAGTCCCAATCAGCCCCAGCATTTT
-,TRBV12-5,22,TRBJ1-1,TRBD1,CASGPTCRDRINRCLKNTEAFF,TGTGCTAGTGGCCCTACTTGTCGGGACAGGATTAATAGATGTCTAAAGAACACTGAAGCTTTCTTT
-,TRBV9,12,TRBJ2-7,TRBD1,CASSVPGGEQYF,TGTGCCAGCAGCGTCCCAGGGGGAGAGCAGTACTTC
-,TRBV7-2,14,TRBJ2-7,-,CASSLIQSPDEQYF,TGTGCCAGCAGCTTAATACAGAGCCCCGACGAGCAGTACTTC